This entry features one T cell receptor beta chain sequence. The antigen is undetermined. No conserved phenylalanine or tryptophan ends this CDR3, so it is likely a read error. No DNA is shown, since the ends of the CDR3 on it are uncertain; the CDR3 is the one TCRdb lists. TCRdb redid the calling of the multiplex PCR reads with MiXCR, one entry per CDR3 protein. The sample yields about 230,000 distinct CDR3 sequences, roughly 32% seen once. The CDR3 region is 9 residues in length, termini included. This entry is derived from a study of breast tumors, draining lymph nodes, adjacent tissues. Findings and limits, study-wide: The data were judged consistent with most tumor T cells coming from lymph node and expanding in tumor. Compared with lymph nodes, tumors were less diverse; compared with nontumor tissue, more. Luminal-like breast cancer showed significantly greater tumor-nontumor repertoire similarity than basal-like breast cancer did.

The lymph nodes were axillary draining lymph nodes from breast cancer patients. The gene calls are TRBV12-3 or TRBV12-4 and TRBJ2-6. The TCR sequence derives from a female donor with breast cancer. Some clones in this sample may be carry-over from other donors' samples. Sample: axillary lymph node tissue. The CDR3 spells CASSRSGTS.